Shown below are 8 T cell receptor beta chains from a single sample sequenced in a study of blood T cells in healthy people across ages. The second PCR ran about 6 to 11 cycles with a sample-barcoded 5' primer and J-beta primers. TCRdb processed the 5' RACE reads anew with MiXCR; each CDR3 protein has one entry. Counted here are around 1,600,000 distinct CDR3 sequences, 35% to 45% occurring once; the ten biggest clones make up about 4%. Sequenced input: blood. The source of these receptors is a woman aged 18-35 years in good health.

The chain recombines TRBV25-1 with TRBJ1-1; TRBD1 aligns across 7 bases. The length of the CDR3 is 14 residues. CDR1 is MGHDK and CDR2 is SYGVNS in the germline V gene. J gave up 1 base and V 7 bases, and 6 bases lay outside the gene matches. The CDR3 protein is CASTMTGRNTEAFF. CDR3 sequence (DNA): TGTGCCAGCACCATGACAGGGAGGAACACTGAAGCTTTCTTT.

The CDR3 DNA sequence: TGTGCCAGCAGTGCGAGACAGGGAGGACTTATGAACACTGAAGCTTTCTTT. It encodes CASSARQGGLMNTEAFF. The chain uses TRBV12-3 or TRBV12-4 and TRBJ1-1, with 7 bases that match TRBD1. The CDR3 runs 17 residues. Trimming removed 5 bases from V and 0 bases from J; junction bases left unmatched: 12.

This clonotype turned up a few times. This chain connects TRBV27 to TRBJ1-4; maybe TRBD1 (5 bases). Trimming removed 5 bases at V and 0 bases at J, with 13 bases between. The CDR3 extends over 16 amino acids. Germline V lookup: CDR1 MNHEY, CDR2 SMNVEV (reference sequence). CDR3 protein: CASSPGFSATNEKLFF. CDR3 in DNA: TGTGCCAGCAGTCCAGGGTTTTCCGCAACTAATGAAAAACTGTTTTTT.

This clonotype showed up just a few times. The chain links TRBV4-3 to TRBJ2-3; the D is unclear. CDR3 length: 14 amino acids. Germline loops: CDR1 LGHNA, CDR2 YSLEER. The V end was cut by 4 bases, the J end by 4 bases, with 12 bases between. The CDR3 reads CASSPAVFADTQYF. CDR3 DNA: TGCGCCAGCAGCCCGGCGGTTTTCGCAGATACGCAGTATTTT.

The chain links TRBV15 to TRBJ1-2, with D unresolved. Germline values: CDR1 LNHNV, CDR2 YYDKDF (reference sequence). The CDR3 extends over 13 amino acids. The V end was cut by 3 bases, the J end by 4 bases, with 9 bases between. The CDR3 loop reads CATSRGNFYGYTF. The DNA for the CDR3 is TGTGCCACCAGCAGGGGAAACTTCTATGGCTACACCTTC.

The chain has TRBV27 and TRBJ1-2; 9 bases align to TRBD1. V trimming: 6 bases; J trimming: 5 bases; junction bases outside the gene matches: 7. The CDR3 contains 14 residues. Germline lookup yields CDR1 MNHEY and CDR2 SMNVEV (reference sequence). CDR3 coding DNA: TGTGCCAGCAGACTTACAGGGGGCGGTTATGGCTACACCTTC. Protein sequence: CASRLTGGGYGYTF.

The chain recombines TRBV4-1 with TRBJ2-1; possibly TRBD1 for D (5 bases). CDR1 and CDR2 from the germline V gene are MGHRA and YSYEKL. This CDR3 has 15 residues. Trimming removed 1 base at V and 3 bases at J, with 10 bases between. Here the CDR3 reads CASSQVQGGYNEQFF. The CDR3 coding sequence is TGCGCCAGCAGCCAAGTTCAGGGCGGCTACAATGAGCAGTTCTTC.

This sequence joins TRBV10-3 and TRBJ2-7; a possible D gene is TRBD1 (5 bases). V dropped 6 bases and J dropped 7 bases, with 13 bases sitting between them. CDR1 and CDR2 from the germline V gene are ENHRY and SYGVKD. The CDR3 runs to 12 residues. The CDR3 DNA reads as TGTGCCATCAGCACAGGCTTAGGGGAGCAGTACTTC. Translation: CAISTGLGEQYF.